One sample yielded the 13 T cell receptor beta chains listed below, sequenced in a study of shared clonotypes between healthy human individuals. Naivety among CD8 cells was defined by CD45RO negativity and positive CCR7 selection, thereby excluding terminally differentiated effector memory CD45RA+ cells. Here immunoSEQ multiplex PCR was the method, and the copy in TCRdb shows in-frame clones only, minus some. Here the sample spans about 2.1 million clones, just over 90% being singletons. Sequenced: naive CD8+ T cells from PBMCs. The receptors come from a man younger than 30 in good health. Some clones in this sample may be carry-over from other donors' samples.

This clone showed up just once. The same CDR3 can be traced to other DNA sequences in this sample. This sequence joins TRBV5-4 and TRBJ1-2; the D gene is possibly TRBD1 (5 bases). V shed 4 bases and J shed 3 bases, with 13 bases lying between them. Germline loops: CDR1 SGHNT, CDR2 YYREEE (reference sequence). This CDR3 has 14 amino acids. CDR3 DNA: TGTGCCAGCAGCCCGAGAGGGACCCACTATGGCTACACCTTC. This encodes CASSPRGTHYGYTF.

J is TRBJ1-6 and V is TRBV28; D gene ambiguous. CDR1 MDHEN and CDR2 SYDVKM come from the germline V gene. This CDR3 contains 16 residues. Trimming took off 7 bases at V and 0 bases at J, with 13 bases between the two ends. CDR3 DNA sequence: TGTGCCAGCACCCCAATGGATTACTCCTATAATTCACCCCTCCACTTT. This gives the protein CASTPMDYSYNSPLHF.

The rearrangement uses TRBV30 and TRBJ2-1, with D perhaps TRBD2 (5 bases). Germline-derived CDR1 and CDR2 are GTSNPN and SVGIG (reference sequence). Trimming shortened V by 8 bases and J by 7 bases, and 18 bases separated the two germline ends. There are 13 residues in the CDR3. Here the CDR3 reads CAASRGIPNEQFF. CDR3 nucleotide sequence: TGTGCCGCCTCCCGGGGAATCCCAAATGAGCAGTTCTTC.

The chain recombines TRBV29-1 with TRBJ2-1, with 10 bases lining up with TRBD2. This CDR3 contains 23 residues. Germline assignment: CDR1 SQVTM and CDR2 ANQGSEA. The V and J ends lost 5 bases and 0 bases, in that order; junction bases with no gene match: 28. The CDR3 nucleotides read TGCAGCGTTTTTACTCGGCCTTTGCCAAGCGGGAGGGCCTATGTGAGCTCCTACAATGAGCAGTTCTTC. Its protein product is CSVFTRPLPSGRAYVSSYNEQFF.

The chain couples TRBV9 to TRBJ2-2; maybe TRBD2 (5 bases). With 0 bases removed from V and 7 bases from J, the gap between germline ends came to 13 bases. In germline, CDR1 is SGDLS, CDR2 YYNGEE. This CDR3 is 15 amino acids long. The CDR3 reads CASSVAPGSGGELFF. CDR3 coding DNA: TGTGCCAGCAGCGTAGCCCCGGGGTCCGGCGGGGAGCTGTTTTTT.

The gene calls are TRBV7-6 and TRBJ2-2; D gene ambiguous. The CDR3 has 15 residues. V dropped 2 bases and J dropped 4 bases, with 11 bases sitting between them. Germline V lookup: CDR1 SGHVS, CDR2 FNYEAQ. CDR3 DNA sequence: TGTGCCAGCAGCTTAACACACCGGGCCACCGGGGAGCTGTTTTTT. Encoded protein: CASSLTHRATGELFF.

The gene calls are TRBV25-1 and TRBJ1-2, with 8 bases aligning to TRBD1. The CDR3 loop spans 16 amino acids. Germline CDR1 is MGHDK and CDR2 is SYGVNS. Trimming took 6 bases from V and 5 from J; bases not matched to a gene: 14. The DNA for the CDR3 is TGTGCCAGCAGCGATCCCTCGGACAGGGCTGGGTATGGCTACACCTTC. This translates into CASSDPSDRAGYGYTF.

The rearrangement uses TRBV27 and TRBJ1-1; D is uncertain. Looked up from germline, CDR1 is MNHEY and CDR2 is SMNVEV (reference sequence). The CDR3 is made up of 14 amino acids. Trimming left V 2 bases short and J 1 base short, with 8 bases between. DNA for the CDR3: TGTGCCAGCAGTTTACGGCACCAGAACACTGAAGCTTTCTTT. It specifies CASSLRHQNTEAFF.

This clone was recorded only once. This chain uses TRBV15 with TRBJ2-2, with a weak D call TRBD2 (6 bases). This CDR3 is built from 16 residues. From germline, CDR1 is LNHNV and CDR2 YYDKDF (reference sequence). V was clipped by 3 bases and J by 1 base, with 12 bases between them. The CDR3 DNA reads as TGTGCCACCAGCAGCGAGGAGGGGAGGAACACCGGGGAGCTGTTTTTT. It yields the protein CATSSEEGRNTGELFF.

J is TRBJ1-1 and V is TRBV7-8; D unresolved. The V and J ends lost 5 bases and 5 bases respectively, with 12 bases between them. CDR3 length equals 13 residues. Germline V gives CDR1 SGHVS, CDR2 FQNEAQ. CDR3 in amino acids: CASSHPLGTEAFF. The DNA for the CDR3 is TGTGCCAGCAGCCACCCCCTTGGGACTGAAGCTTTCTTT.

In its sample, this clone was seen once. V and J are TRBV29-1 and TRBJ1-2; the D gene is possibly TRBD1 (5 bases). The CDR3 extends over 14 amino acids. Trimming pared 7 bases from V and 7 bases from J, leaving 22 bases between. Germline CDR1 is SQVTM and CDR2 is ANQGSEA. This CDR3 is CSAGEGAGLFGYTF. The CDR3 DNA reads as TGCAGCGCCGGTGAGGGTGCAGGGTTGTTTGGCTACACCTTC.

The rearrangement joins TRBV4-1 to TRBJ1-5; 7 bases are shared with TRBD1. Trimming removed 1 base from V and 4 bases from J; junction bases left unmatched: 4. Looked up from germline, CDR1 is MGHRA and CDR2 is YSYEKL. The length of the CDR3 is 15 residues. The CDR3: CASSQGRGLNQPQHF. The CDR3 nucleotides are TGCGCCAGCAGCCAAGGAAGGGGGCTAAATCAGCCCCAGCATTTT.

The V call is TRBV9, the J call TRBJ2-7, with 7 nucleotides matching TRBD1. This CDR3 is built from 16 residues. J lost 2 bases, V lost 3 bases, and 11 bases had no gene match. CDR1 and CDR2 from the germline V gene are SGDLS and YYNGEE. CDR3 nucleotides: TGTGCCAGCAGCGGAGGACAGGCCCCCTTCACCTACGAGCAGTACTTC. Its translation: CASSGGQAPFTYEQYF. Full variable domain (remainder filled in from reference TRBV9 and TRBJ2-7): DSGVTQTPKHLITATGQRVTLRCSPRSGDLSVYWYQQSLDQGLQFLIQYYNGEERAKGNILERFSAQQFPDLHSELNLSSLELGDSALYFCASSGGQAPFTYEQYFGPGTRLTVT.